Listed below are T cell receptor beta chains from one sample, sequenced in a study of T cells in Graves' hyperthyroidism and ophthalmopathy. TCRdb used MiXCR to reprocess the multiplex PCR reads, holding one entry per CDR3 protein. The table shows 500,000 to 600,000 distinct CDR3 sequences, with 40% to 55% occurring only once. The sample taken for sequencing was peripheral blood or thyroid tissue (not recorded which). The receptors were sampled from an adult woman with Graves' disease, either hyperthyroidism or ophthalmopathy (not recorded which). CDR3s include the opening cysteine and the closing phenylalanine or tryptophan. The D gene is left open where the match is weak. Size tells how often a clone was seen (once, few, many) or the class of an expanded clone, and some rows leave it out.

v_gene: TRBV10-3; len: 14; d_gene: .; abundance: .; j_gene: TRBJ2-3; CDR3aa: CAISAAVRTDTQYF; CDR3nt: TGTGCCATCAGTGCCGCTGTGAGGACAGATACGCAGTATTTT
v_gene: TRBV12-3/TRBV12-4; len: 13; d_gene: .; abundance: many; j_gene: TRBJ1-2; CDR3aa: CASRDGYNYGYTF; CDR3nt: TGTGCCAGCCGGGACGGATACAACTATGGCTACACCTTC
v_gene: TRBV6-6; len: 13; d_gene: TRBD1; abundance: many; j_gene: TRBJ1-2; CDR3aa: CASSYARGHGYTF; CDR3nt: TGTGCCAGCAGTTACGCCAGGGGGCATGGCTACACCTTC
v_gene: TRBV12-3/TRBV12-4; len: 13; d_gene: .; abundance: many; j_gene: TRBJ1-5; CDR3aa: CASSLGHRQPQHF; CDR3nt: TGTGCCAGCAGTTTGGGTCATAGACAGCCCCAGCATTTT
v_gene: TRBV9; len: 14; d_gene: .; abundance: .; j_gene: TRBJ1-5; CDR3aa: CASSVPGDHQPQHF; CDR3nt: TGTGCCAGCTCAGTCCCGGGCGACCATCAGCCCCAGCATTTT
v_gene: TRBV7-9; len: 15; d_gene: TRBD2; abundance: .; j_gene: TRBJ2-5; CDR3aa: CASSYSGLDRETQYF; CDR3nt: TGTGCCAGCAGTTACTCAGGACTAGATCGAGAGACCCAGTACTTC
v_gene: TRBV3-1; len: 14; d_gene: .; abundance: many; j_gene: TRBJ2-7; CDR3aa: CASSQEGQNYEQYF; CDR3nt: TGTGCCAGCAGCCAAGAAGGACAGAACTACGAGCAGTACTTC
v_gene: TRBV12-5; len: 15; d_gene: .; abundance: many; j_gene: TRBJ1-3; CDR3aa: CASGFSTDSGNTIYF; CDR3nt: TGTGCTAGTGGTTTCTCGACAGACTCTGGAAACACCATATATTTT
v_gene: TRBV11-2; len: 15; d_gene: .; abundance: many; j_gene: TRBJ2-7; CDR3aa: CASSWDFRSSYEQYF; CDR3nt: TGTGCCAGCAGTTGGGACTTCCGGAGCTCCTACGAGCAGTACTTC
v_gene: TRBV25-1; len: 15; d_gene: .; abundance: .; j_gene: TRBJ1-4; CDR3aa: CTSREMAKGNEKLFF; CDR3nt: TGTACCAGCAGAGAAATGGCTAAGGGGAACGAAAAACTGTTTTTT
v_gene: TRBV15; len: 15; d_gene: TRBD2; abundance: .; j_gene: TRBJ2-7; CDR3aa: CATSRPAGRESEQYF; CDR3nt: TGTGCCACCAGCAGGCCAGCGGGGAGGGAAAGTGAGCAGTACTTC
v_gene: TRBV7-9; len: 13; d_gene: TRBD1; abundance: .; j_gene: TRBJ2-7; CDR3aa: CASTSGQPYEQYF; CDR3nt: TGTGCCAGTACATCGGGACAGCCCTACGAGCAGTACTTC
v_gene: TRBV15; len: 17; d_gene: TRBD1; abundance: .; j_gene: TRBJ1-1; CDR3aa: CATSSPFRDRGATEAFF; CDR3nt: TGTGCCACCAGCAGCCCATTCCGGGACAGGGGTGCCACTGAAGCTTTCTTT
v_gene: TRBV25-1; len: 13; d_gene: .; abundance: once; j_gene: TRBJ2-5; CDR3aa: CASSEYIQETQYF; CDR3nt: TGTGCCAGCAGTGAATATATCCAAGAGACCCAGTACTTC
v_gene: TRBV20-1; len: 13; d_gene: .; abundance: many; j_gene: TRBJ1-2; CDR3aa: CSARDERRAGYTF; CDR3nt: TGCAGTGCTAGAGATGAACGAAGGGCTGGCTACACCTTC
v_gene: TRBV12-3/TRBV12-4; len: 14; d_gene: .; abundance: .; j_gene: TRBJ1-3; CDR3aa: CASSLMAGGNTIYF; CDR3nt: TGTGCCAGCAGTTTGATGGCGGGAGGAAACACCATATATTTT
v_gene: TRBV7-2; len: 17; d_gene: TRBD1; abundance: .; j_gene: TRBJ1-6; CDR3aa: CASSLRQGAWLRSPLHF; CDR3nt: TGTGCCAGCAGCCTGCGACAGGGGGCTTGGCTGAGATCACCCCTCCACTTT
v_gene: TRBV2; len: 13; d_gene: .; abundance: .; j_gene: TRBJ1-6; CDR3aa: CAKTGTYNSPLHF; CDR3nt: TGTGCCAAAACCGGGACATATAATTCACCCCTCCACTTT
v_gene: TRBV7-8; len: 17; d_gene: TRBD1; abundance: many; j_gene: TRBJ1-2; CDR3aa: CASSSPGQGKQLYGYTF; CDR3nt: TGTGCCAGCAGCTCCCCGGGACAGGGAAAACAACTTTATGGCTACACCTTC
v_gene: TRBV5-1; len: 17; d_gene: TRBD1; abundance: once; j_gene: TRBJ1-4; CDR3aa: CASSPRTGNSANEKLFF; CDR3nt: TGCGCCAGCAGCCCACGGACAGGGAATTCGGCTAATGAAAAACTGTTTTTT
v_gene: TRBV7-3; len: 13; d_gene: TRBD1; abundance: .; j_gene: TRBJ1-2; CDR3aa: CASSLDRLYGYTF; CDR3nt: TGTGCCAGCAGTCTGGACAGGCTCTATGGCTACACCTTC